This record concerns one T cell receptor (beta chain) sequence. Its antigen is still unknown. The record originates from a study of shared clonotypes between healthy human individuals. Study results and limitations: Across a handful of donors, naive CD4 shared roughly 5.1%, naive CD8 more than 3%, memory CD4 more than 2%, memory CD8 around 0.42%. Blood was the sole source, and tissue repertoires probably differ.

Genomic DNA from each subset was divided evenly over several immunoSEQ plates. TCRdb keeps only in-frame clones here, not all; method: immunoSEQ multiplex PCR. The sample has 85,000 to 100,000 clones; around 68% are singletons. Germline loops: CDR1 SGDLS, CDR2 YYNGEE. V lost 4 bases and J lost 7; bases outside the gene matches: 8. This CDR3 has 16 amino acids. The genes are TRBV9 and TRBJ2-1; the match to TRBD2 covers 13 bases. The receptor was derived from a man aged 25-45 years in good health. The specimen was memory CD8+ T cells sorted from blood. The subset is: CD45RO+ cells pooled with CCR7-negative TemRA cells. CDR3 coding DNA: TGTGCCAGCAGCCCCCAGGGACTAGCGGGAAGTAATGAGCAGTTCTTC. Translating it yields CASSPQGLAGSNEQFF. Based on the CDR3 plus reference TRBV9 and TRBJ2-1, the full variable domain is DSGVTQTPKHLITATGQRVTLRCSPRSGDLSVYWYQQSLDQGLQFLIQYYNGEERAKGNILERFSAQQFPDLHSELNLSSLELGDSALYFCASSPQGLAGSNEQFFGPGTRLTVL.